This T cell receptor beta chain was identified during a study of blood T cell repertoires in COVID-19. The method was immunoSEQ multiplex PCR; TCRdb's version includes in-frame clones alone and lacks a portion of them. Here the sample spans under 200,000 clones, over 80% being singletons. The CDR3 is 17 amino acids. Germline assignment: CDR1 LNHDA and CDR2 SQIVND (reference sequence). The V and J ends lost 4 bases and 1 base, in that order; junction bases with no gene match: 10. The material sequenced was peripheral blood. The TCR was taken from a man aged 65 to 79 who had recovered from COVID-19. J is TRBJ1-5 and V is TRBV19, with TRBD1 matching over 7 bases. CDR3 sequence reads: CASSTSTGLGSNQPQHF. The CDR3 region has the DNA TGTGCCAGTAGTACTTCGACAGGGCTAGGGAGCAATCAGCCCCAGCATTTT.